These 4 T cell receptor beta chains share one sample of origin, sequenced in a study of tumor-infiltrating lymphocytes in primary liver carcinoma. Synthesis of TCR beta cDNA was carried out from about 540 ng total RNA with a constant-region primer. Investigators got TCR beta libraries out of three nested multiplex PCR rounds, done with slightly modified ARM-PCR. Use of TRBV1-TRBV30 forward primers with a C-beta reverse primer characterized the first two PCR rounds, which lasted about 9 cycles each. One entry per CDR3 protein, called by TCRdb with MiXCR from the multiplex PCR reads. Among roughly 120,000 distinct CDR3 sequences listed, 50% to 80% were seen once. Taking about 17-32 mg of unsorted bulk tissue, the authors co-extracted RNA and DNA. The sequenced material came from liver tumor tissue from sampling region 3. Subset described: tumor region T3, left-lateral pole. These receptors were obtained from a woman in her sixties or seventies with primary liver carcinoma and hepatitis B virus infection.

This chain connects TRBV6-5 to TRBJ2-1; D may be TRBD1 or TRBD2 (5 bases each). The V gene lost 9 bases and the J gene lost 9 bases, with 27 bases spanning the gap. Germline values: CDR1 MNHEY, CDR2 SVGAGI. The length of the CDR3 is 16 residues. The CDR3 DNA sequence: TGTGCCAGTAGCAGCCTAAGACGGGGCCTCGTGGGTGAGCAGTTCTTC. Protein product: CASSSLRRGLVGEQFF.

About this clonotype: At one of its ends the junction is not consistent with the germline gene, which may arise from a read error. The chain recombines TRBV7-9 with TRBJ2-3; D gene uncertain. Germline V lookup: CDR1 SEHNR, CDR2 FQNEAQ (reference sequence). The CDR3 spans 13 residues. CDR3 sequence reads: CASSKVGTETQYF. CDR3 DNA: TGTGCCAGCAGCAAAGTTGGAACAGAAACGCAGTATTTT. Full variable domain (missing parts from reference TRBV7-9 and TRBJ2-3): DTGVSQNPRHKITKRGQNVTFRCDPISEHNRLYWYRQTLGQGPEFLTYFQNEAQLEKSRLLSDRFSAERPKGSFSTLEIQRTEQGDSAMYLCASSKVGTETQYFGPGTRLTVL.

In this sample, this clonotype turned up many times. This chain connects TRBV29-1 to TRBJ2-1; TRBD2 matches at 15 bases. Germline CDR1 reads SQVTM; CDR2 reads ANQGSEA. The CDR3 spans 17 residues. Trimming at V came to 6 bases and at J to 0 bases, leaving 6 bases not matched to a gene. The CDR3 coding sequence is TGCAGCGTGGCCGGGACTAGCGGGAGGTCCTCCTACAATGAGCAGTTCTTC. This gives the protein CSVAGTSGRSSYNEQFF.

This clonotype was seen only a few times. A much larger clone lies a single base off, so this may be a read error. The rearrangement uses TRBV28 and TRBJ1-1; D is possibly TRBD1 (5 bases). V lost 7 bases, J lost 0 bases, and 15 bases lay in between. CDR3 length: 15 residues. Germline CDR1 reads MDHEN; CDR2 reads SYDVKM. Written as DNA, the CDR3 is TGTGCCAGCACCCTCATGGGACGCATGAACACTGAAGCTTTCTTT. Translation: CASTLMGRMNTEAFF.